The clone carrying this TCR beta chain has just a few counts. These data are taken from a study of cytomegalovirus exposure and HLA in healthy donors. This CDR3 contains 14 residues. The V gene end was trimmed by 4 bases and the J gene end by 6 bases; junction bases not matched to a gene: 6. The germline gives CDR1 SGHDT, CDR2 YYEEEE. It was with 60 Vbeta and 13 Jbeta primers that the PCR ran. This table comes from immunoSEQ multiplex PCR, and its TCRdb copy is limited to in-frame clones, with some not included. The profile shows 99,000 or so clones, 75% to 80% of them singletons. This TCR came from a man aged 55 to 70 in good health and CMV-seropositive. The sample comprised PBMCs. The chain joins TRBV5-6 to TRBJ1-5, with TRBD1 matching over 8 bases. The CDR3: CASSADRGSQPQHF. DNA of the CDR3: TGTGCCAGCAGCGCCGACAGGGGAAGTCAGCCCCAGCATTTT.